The rows below give T cell receptor beta chains drawn from one sample of a study of blood T cell repertoires in COVID-19. Data came from immunoSEQ multiplex PCR; TCRdb stores just in-frame clones and leaves some out. Among about 250,000 clones listed, 88% were seen once. The sample consisted of PBMCs or T cells enriched from blood (not recorded which). All receptors derive from a woman aged 45-59 years who had recovered from COVID-19. Each CDR3 is given with its conserved first and last residue. Fields, in order: clone size, V gene, D gene, J gene, CDR3 protein, CDR3 DNA. D genes are given only for firm matches. Part of the rows lack a size; the others show once, few, many or a class for expanded clones.

abundance: NA
v_gene: TRBV19
d_gene: NA
j_gene: TRBJ2-6
CDR3aa: CASKPDSFSGANVLTF
CDR3nt: TGTGCCAGTAAACCGGACTCTTTCTCTGGGGCCAACGTCCTGACTTTC

abundance: NA
v_gene: TRBV12-1
d_gene: NA
j_gene: TRBJ2-1
CDR3aa: CASSFEGGRAQGDNEQFF
CDR3nt: TGTGCCAGCAGCTTTGAGGGCGGGAGGGCGCAGGGGGACAATGAGCAGTTCTTC

abundance: NA
v_gene: TRBV7-2
d_gene: TRBD1
j_gene: TRBJ1-2
CDR3aa: CASSLAAGGSGYTF
CDR3nt: TGTGCCAGCAGCTTAGCGGCAGGGGGGAGTGGCTACACCTTC

abundance: few
v_gene: TRBV28
d_gene: TRBD2
j_gene: TRBJ2-5
CDR3aa: CASSLLPRTSAQETQYF
CDR3nt: TGTGCCAGCAGTTTATTGCCCCGAACTAGCGCCCAAGAGACCCAGTACTTC

abundance: NA
v_gene: TRBV28
d_gene: TRBD1
j_gene: TRBJ1-2
CDR3aa: CASSTGQGRSGYTF
CDR3nt: TGTGCCAGCAGTACGGGACAGGGGAGGTCTGGCTACACCTTC

abundance: NA
v_gene: TRBV24-1
d_gene: TRBD1
j_gene: TRBJ2-3
CDR3aa: CATSEGTGGWDTQYF
CDR3nt: TGTGCCACCAGTGAAGGGACAGGGGGCTGGGATACGCAGTATTTT

abundance: NA
v_gene: TRBV10-2
d_gene: TRBD1
j_gene: TRBJ1-2
CDR3aa: CASRTGQGGYTF
CDR3nt: TGCGCCAGCAGGACCGGACAGGGAGGCTACACCTTC

abundance: NA
v_gene: TRBV19
d_gene: TRBD1
j_gene: TRBJ1-5
CDR3aa: CASSDRDRVGQPQHF
CDR3nt: TGTGCCAGTAGTGACCGGGACAGGGTTGGACAGCCCCAGCATTTT

abundance: NA
v_gene: TRBV7-9
d_gene: TRBD1
j_gene: TRBJ1-1
CDR3aa: CASSVGQGWGAFF
CDR3nt: TGTGCCAGCAGTGTTGGACAGGGATGGGGAGCTTTCTTT

abundance: NA
v_gene: TRBV2
d_gene: NA
j_gene: TRBJ2-1
CDR3aa: CASSVLNEQFF
CDR3nt: TGTGCCAGCAGCGTACTTAATGAGCAGTTCTTC

abundance: NA
v_gene: TRBV6-1
d_gene: TRBD1
j_gene: TRBJ2-7
CDR3aa: CASIKDRVPYEQYF
CDR3nt: TGTGCCAGCATAAAAGACAGGGTCCCCTACGAGCAGTACTTC

abundance: NA
v_gene: TRBV6-2/TRBV6-3
d_gene: TRBD1
j_gene: TRBJ2-7
CDR3aa: CASSYLRGHINVYEQYF
CDR3nt: TGTGCCAGCAGTTACCTCAGGGGGCATATTAATGTATACGAGCAGTACTTC

abundance: NA
v_gene: TRBV29-1
d_gene: NA
j_gene: TRBJ2-1
CDR3aa: CSVVSRDTPGNNEQFF
CDR3nt: TGCAGCGTTGTGTCTAGGGACACCCCAGGGAACAATGAGCAGTTCTTC

abundance: NA
v_gene: TRBV21-1
d_gene: NA
j_gene: TRBJ1-5
CDR3aa: CASSTYRDQPQHF
CDR3nt: TGTGCCAGCAGCACCTACAGGGACCAGCCCCAGCATTTT

abundance: NA
v_gene: TRBV7-9
d_gene: NA
j_gene: TRBJ2-5
CDR3aa: CASSLQGPLQETQYF
CDR3nt: TGTGCCAGCAGCCTCCAGGGGCCTCTCCAAGAGACCCAGTACTTC

abundance: NA
v_gene: TRBV5-1
d_gene: TRBD1
j_gene: TRBJ1-5
CDR3aa: CASSFGTGPYSNQPQHF
CDR3nt: TGCGCCAGCAGCTTCGGGACAGGGCCATATAGCAATCAGCCCCAGCATTTT

abundance: NA
v_gene: TRBV7-9
d_gene: NA
j_gene: TRBJ1-4
CDR3aa: CASSLAGNAANEKLFF
CDR3nt: TGTGCCAGCAGCTTAGCGGGTAATGCGGCTAATGAAAAACTGTTTTTT

abundance: NA
v_gene: TRBV11-2
d_gene: NA
j_gene: TRBJ2-5
CDR3aa: CASSLLPGQETQYF
CDR3nt: TGTGCCAGCAGCTTATTGCCAGGCCAAGAGACCCAGTACTTC

abundance: NA
v_gene: TRBV29-1
d_gene: TRBD1
j_gene: TRBJ2-7
CDR3aa: CSVLTGGGYEQYF
CDR3nt: TGCAGCGTCTTGACAGGGGGGGGCTACGAGCAGTACTTC

abundance: NA
v_gene: TRBV7-9
d_gene: NA
j_gene: TRBJ2-2
CDR3aa: CASSLSLYSSFANTGELFF
CDR3nt: TGTGCCAGCAGCTTATCCTTATATTCTTCGTTCGCGAACACCGGGGAGCTGTTTTTT

abundance: NA
v_gene: TRBV27
d_gene: NA
j_gene: TRBJ1-3
CDR3aa: CASSPKIGGSGNTIYF
CDR3nt: TGTGCCAGCAGTCCCAAGATCGGGGGATCTGGAAACACCATATATTTT

abundance: NA
v_gene: TRBV7-6
d_gene: NA
j_gene: TRBJ2-1
CDR3aa: CASSLYRLPASADNEQFF
CDR3nt: TGTGCCAGCAGCTTATATAGATTACCGGCTAGCGCCGACAATGAGCAGTTCTTC

abundance: NA
v_gene: TRBV6-1
d_gene: NA
j_gene: TRBJ2-3
CDR3aa: CASSEGGGSTDTQYF
CDR3nt: TGTGCCAGCAGTGAAGGAGGGGGAAGCACAGATACGCAGTATTTT

abundance: NA
v_gene: TRBV28
d_gene: TRBD1
j_gene: TRBJ1-1
CDR3aa: CASIEDRVNTEAFF
CDR3nt: TGTGCCAGCATCGAGGACAGGGTAAACACTGAAGCTTTCTTT

abundance: NA
v_gene: TRBV30
d_gene: NA
j_gene: TRBJ2-1
CDR3aa: CAWSVAEQFF
CDR3nt: TGTGCCTGGAGTGTAGCTGAGCAGTTCTTC

abundance: NA
v_gene: TRBV7-2
d_gene: NA
j_gene: TRBJ2-7
CDR3aa: CASSLVSTAEAYEQYF
CDR3nt: TGTGCCAGCAGCTTAGTATCAACAGCGGAGGCCTACGAGCAGTACTTC

abundance: NA
v_gene: TRBV5-1
d_gene: NA
j_gene: TRBJ1-6
CDR3aa: CASTPGQANSPLHF
CDR3nt: TGCGCCAGCACCCCCGGCCAGGCTAATTCACCCCTCCACTTT

abundance: NA
v_gene: TRBV6-4
d_gene: NA
j_gene: TRBJ2-3
CDR3aa: CASRPQAGTSTDTQYF
CDR3nt: TGTGCCAGCAGGCCCCAAGCGGGTACCTCCACAGATACGCAGTATTTT

abundance: NA
v_gene: TRBV6-5
d_gene: TRBD1
j_gene: TRBJ1-1
CDR3aa: CATGQGMNTEAFF
CDR3nt: TGTGCCACGGGACAGGGCATGAACACTGAAGCTTTCTTT

abundance: NA
v_gene: TRBV30
d_gene: NA
j_gene: TRBJ1-1
CDR3aa: CAWSVRQKAFF
CDR3nt: TGTGCCTGGAGTGTACGACAAAAAGCTTTCTTT

abundance: NA
v_gene: TRBV9
d_gene: TRBD1
j_gene: TRBJ1-2
CDR3aa: CASRSFGQGIYTF
CDR3nt: TGTGCCAGCAGGTCGTTTGGACAGGGGATCTACACCTTC

abundance: once
v_gene: TRBV7-2
d_gene: NA
j_gene: TRBJ1-1
CDR3aa: CASSLSGQRLMNTEAFF
CDR3nt: TGTGCCAGCAGCTTATCTGGGCAGAGATTAATGAACACTGAAGCTTTCTTT

abundance: NA
v_gene: TRBV7-8
d_gene: TRBD2
j_gene: TRBJ2-1
CDR3aa: CASSLAGGPYNEQFF
CDR3nt: TGTGCCAGCAGCTTAGCGGGAGGGCCCTACAATGAGCAGTTCTTC

abundance: NA
v_gene: TRBV27
d_gene: TRBD1
j_gene: TRBJ1-2
CDR3aa: CASSLGGTGTYGYTF
CDR3nt: TGTGCCAGCAGTTTAGGAGGGACAGGAACCTATGGCTACACCTTC

abundance: NA
v_gene: TRBV28
d_gene: NA
j_gene: TRBJ1-3
CDR3aa: CASIDRSSGNTIYF
CDR3nt: TGTGCCAGCATCGACCGGAGCTCTGGAAACACCATATATTTT

abundance: once
v_gene: TRBV18
d_gene: TRBD2
j_gene: TRBJ2-1
CDR3aa: CASSPGLAARNNEQFF
CDR3nt: TGTGCCAGCTCACCGGGACTAGCGGCTCGTAATAATGAGCAGTTCTTC

abundance: few
v_gene: TRBV5-1
d_gene: NA
j_gene: TRBJ2-1
CDR3aa: CASSWGPSFGEQFF
CDR3nt: TGCGCCAGCAGCTGGGGCCCTTCTTTCGGTGAGCAGTTCTTC

abundance: NA
v_gene: TRBV4-3
d_gene: NA
j_gene: TRBJ2-1
CDR3aa: CASSHRSGHPLYNEQFF
CDR3nt: TGCGCCAGCAGCCACCGGAGCGGGCACCCTCTCTACAATGAGCAGTTCTTC

abundance: NA
v_gene: TRBV18
d_gene: TRBD2
j_gene: TRBJ2-1
CDR3aa: CASSLGLAPNEQFF
CDR3nt: TGTGCCAGCTCACTTGGACTAGCTCCCAATGAGCAGTTCTTC

abundance: few
v_gene: TRBV6-5
d_gene: NA
j_gene: TRBJ2-7
CDR3aa: CASSWTTNYEQYF
CDR3nt: TGTGCCAGCAGCTGGACAACAAACTACGAGCAGTACTTC